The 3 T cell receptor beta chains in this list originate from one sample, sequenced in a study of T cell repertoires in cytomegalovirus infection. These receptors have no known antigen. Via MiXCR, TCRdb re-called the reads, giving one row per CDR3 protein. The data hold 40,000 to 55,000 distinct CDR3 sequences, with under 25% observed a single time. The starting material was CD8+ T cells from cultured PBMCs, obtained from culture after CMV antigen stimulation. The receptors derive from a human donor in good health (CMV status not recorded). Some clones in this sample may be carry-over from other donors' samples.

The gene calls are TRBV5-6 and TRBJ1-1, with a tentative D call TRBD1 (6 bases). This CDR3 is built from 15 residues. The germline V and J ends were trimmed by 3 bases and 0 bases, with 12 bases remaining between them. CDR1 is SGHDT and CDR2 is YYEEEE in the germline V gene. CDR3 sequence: CASSWGHRMNTEAFF. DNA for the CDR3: TGTGCCAGCAGCTGGGGACACCGAATGAACACTGAAGCTTTCTTT.

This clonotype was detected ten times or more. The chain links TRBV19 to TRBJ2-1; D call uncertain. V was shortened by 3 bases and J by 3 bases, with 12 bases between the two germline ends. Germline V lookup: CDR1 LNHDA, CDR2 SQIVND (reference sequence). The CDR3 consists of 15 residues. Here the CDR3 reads CASSMVGFSYNEQFF. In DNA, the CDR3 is TGTGCCAGTAGTATGGTGGGATTCAGCTACAATGAGCAGTTCTTC.

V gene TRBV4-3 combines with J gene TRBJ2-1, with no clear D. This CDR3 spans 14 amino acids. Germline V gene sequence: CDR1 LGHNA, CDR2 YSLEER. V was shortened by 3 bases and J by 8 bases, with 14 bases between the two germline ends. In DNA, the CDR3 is TGCGCCAGCAGCCAGGTGCAGTATGGCGATGAGCAGTTCTTC. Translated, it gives CASSQVQYGDEQFF.